This T cell receptor (beta chain) was observed in a study of blood T cell repertoires in COVID-19. The data were produced by immunoSEQ multiplex PCR, yet TCRdb's version contains in-frame clones alone and is incomplete. The sample yields 270,000 or so clones, about 89% seen once. V lost 5 bases, J lost 8 bases, and 15 bases lay in between. The CDR3 covers 13 residues. Per germline, CDR1 MNHEY and CDR2 SVGAGI. The material sequenced was peripheral blood. This chain connects TRBV6-5 to TRBJ1-2, with D hard to call. The TCR originated in a man aged 40-49 years with acute or convalescent COVID-19. CDR3 in DNA: TGTGCCAGCAGTCCGAGAGGCAGTATGGGCTACACCTTC. As protein: CASSPRGSMGYTF.